The clone carrying this TCR beta chain was picked up a small number of times. Its antigen remains unidentified. After isolation, RNA underwent reverse transcription to generate cDNA as the sequencing template. Libraries were prepared by immunoSEQ multiplex PCR; TCRdb keeps only in-frame clonotypes and omits some of them. The table has over 80,000 clones, 44% seen once. The data originate from a study of CD8+ T cells in alopecia areata. General study results and limits: Resident alphabeta T cells of normal skin are also sequenced in scalp samples. Relative to mice, TCR sharing across patients was less clear, a difference possibly HLA-related.

The sample's treatment: oral pan-JAK inhibitor, 5-10 mg twice daily. V shed 0 bases and J shed 0 bases, with 10 bases lying between them. The CDR3 is 15 residues long. Germline V lookup: CDR1 SGDLS, CDR2 YYNGEE. This clonotype originated in a human donor with alopecia areata. This chain uses TRBV9 with TRBJ2-7; D may be TRBD1 (6 bases). Sequenced here: CD8+ T cells sorted from blood, sampled at week 24, from a patient treated with tofacitinib. The chain's CDR3 is CASSVEGHASYEQYF. The CDR3 DNA follows: TGTGCCAGCAGCGTAGAGGGACATGCCTCCTACGAGCAGTACTTC.